Listed here are 30 T cell receptor beta chains from one sample, sequenced in a study of T cell responses to AZD1222 COVID-19 vaccine. Sequenced by immunoSEQ multiplex PCR; TCRdb stores in-frame clones only, minus some. The sample has roughly 150,000 clones, 70% to 90% seen once. Sequencing used peripheral blood, obtained on day 0 of AZD1222 vaccination. The receptor source for this set is an adult in good health.

This chain links TRBV6-2 or TRBV6-3 with TRBJ1-1, with a weak D call TRBD1 (6 bases). The CDR3 length is 14 residues. V was cut by 0 bases and J by 11 bases, with 16 bases left in between. From germline, CDR1 is MNHEY and CDR2 SVGEGT. The CDR3 sequence is CASSYSVIQGSAFF. As DNA, the CDR3 is TGTGCCAGCAGTTACTCGGTAATACAGGGTTCGGCTTTCTTT.

The chain couples TRBV6-5 to TRBJ1-5, with TRBD1 identical over 9 bases. This CDR3 has 14 residues. Per the germline V gene, CDR1 is MNHEY and CDR2 is SVGAGI. V was clipped by 5 bases and J by 4 bases; unmatched bases: 3. CDR3 sequence (DNA): TGTGCCAGCAGTCTACAGGGGGCGAATCAGCCCCAGCATTTT. Protein: CASSLQGANQPQHF.

V is TRBV9 and J is TRBJ2-7; D may correspond to TRBD1 or TRBD2 (5 bases each). Germline V gene data show CDR1 as SGDLS and CDR2 as YYNGEE. The CDR3 has 15 residues. The germline V and J ends were trimmed by 5 bases and 3 bases, with 18 bases remaining between them. The CDR3 region is CASSAGTTSLYEQYF. The CDR3 nucleotides are TGTGCCAGCAGTGCCGGGACGACGTCTCTCTACGAGCAGTACTTC.

The genes are TRBV5-4 and TRBJ1-1, with D unclear. This CDR3 is 14 amino acids long. Trimming removed 4 bases at V and 1 base at J, with 11 bases between. Germline values: CDR1 SGHNT, CDR2 YYREEE (reference sequence). DNA for the CDR3: TGTGCCAGCAGCCTATTTACCCAGAACACTGAAGCTTTCTTT. It codes for CASSLFTQNTEAFF.

The chain employs TRBV25-1 and TRBJ2-1; D remains ambiguous. From germline, CDR1 is MGHDK and CDR2 SYGVNS. The CDR3 sequence is 14 residues long. The V gene lost 3 bases and the J gene lost 5 bases, with 11 bases spanning the gap. The CDR3 sequence is CASSDSLTHNEQFF. The CDR3 region has the DNA TGTGCCAGCAGTGATTCTCTAACCCACAATGAGCAGTTCTTC.

This clone showed up just once. This chain joins TRBV29-1 and TRBJ2-3; tentative D call: TRBD2 (5 bases). The germline CDR1 and CDR2 sequences are SQVTM and ANQGSEA. The CDR3 is 15 residues long. With 4 bases removed from V and 0 bases from J, the gap between germline ends came to 14 bases. The CDR3 sequence: CSVAGVAGSTDTQYF. CDR3 nucleotide sequence: TGCAGCGTTGCTGGGGTGGCGGGTAGCACAGATACGCAGTATTTT.

The chain combines TRBV29-1 with TRBJ2-3; no firm D call. This CDR3 has 15 amino acids. The V gene lost 8 bases and the J gene lost 5 bases, with 23 bases spanning the gap. Germline-derived CDR1 and CDR2 are SQVTM and ANQGSEA. The CDR3, as DNA: TGCAGCTCTCGATGGGGTACGGGTCTTGTAGATACGCAGTATTTT. Its translation: CSSRWGTGLVDTQYF.

J is TRBJ2-7 and V is TRBV5-4; 9 bases are shared with TRBD1. V lost 3 bases and J lost 2; bases outside the gene matches: 6. Germline V gene lookup returns CDR1 SGHNT and CDR2 YYREEE (reference sequence). The CDR3 runs 15 residues. This CDR3 reads CASSSSTGGPYEQYF. CDR3 sequence (DNA): TGTGCCAGCAGCTCGTCGACAGGGGGGCCCTACGAGCAGTACTTC.

This clone was found a few times. The V and J genes are TRBV10-3 and TRBJ2-7; possibly TRBD1 for D (6 bases). Germline V gene sequence: CDR1 ENHRY, CDR2 SYGVKD. There are 15 residues in the CDR3. V lost 3 bases and J lost 0, with 12 bases in between. The CDR3 coding sequence is TGTGCCATCAGTGATCTCCAGGGGAGCTCCTACGAGCAGTACTTC. It yields the protein CAISDLQGSSYEQYF.

The CDR3 spells CASSYGGRTFDEQFF. Here the CDR3 DNA reads TGTGCCAGCAGTTACGGGGGCAGGACCTTCGATGAGCAGTTCTTC. The chain joins TRBV6-5 to TRBJ2-1; D might be TRBD1 (6 bases). This CDR3 is 15 amino acids long. The germline gives CDR1 MNHEY, CDR2 SVGAGI. The V end lost 2 bases, the J end lost 8 bases, and 16 bases lay between the germline ends.

In this sample, this clone turned up once. V is TRBV19 and J is TRBJ1-1; D gene unclear. CDR3 length: 14 residues. Trimming stripped 6 bases from V and 0 bases from J, with 11 bases between. Per the germline V gene, CDR1 is LNHDA and CDR2 is SQIVND (reference sequence). The CDR3 sequence is CASSPSSMNTEAFF. The CDR3 nucleotides read TGTGCCAGTAGCCCGAGCAGCATGAACACTGAAGCTTTCTTT.

CDR3 in amino acids: CASSEGRLNQPQHF. CDR3 bases: TGTGCCAGCAGTGAAGGCAGGCTCAATCAGCCCCAGCATTTT. This chain links TRBV2 with TRBJ1-5; D gene unclear. The CDR3 is made up of 14 amino acids. The V end was cut by 1 base, the J end by 3 bases, with 7 bases between. The germline CDR1 and CDR2 sequences are SNHLY and FYNNEI.

CDR3 nucleotides: TGTGCCAGCAGCTTGGTGGCAGGGGGCGCCGATACGCAGTATTTT. It translates to CASSLVAGGADTQYF. V and J are TRBV9 and TRBJ2-3; 8 positions match TRBD1. The V gene end was trimmed by 4 bases and the J gene end by 6 bases; junction bases not matched to a gene: 10. The germline V gene has CDR1 SGDLS and CDR2 YYNGEE. This CDR3 region has 15 residues.

The gene calls are TRBV28 and TRBJ2-5; a weak D match, TRBD2 (6 bases). V lost 2 bases and J 5 bases, leaving 18 bases between the germline ends. The CDR3 has 16 amino acids. Germline loops: CDR1 MDHEN, CDR2 SYDVKM. CDR3 bases: TGTGCCAGCAGTTTACCCGGGACTCCCTCGGGGGAGACCCAGTACTTC. This sequence encodes CASSLPGTPSGETQYF. Using reference TRBV28 and TRBJ2-5 for the parts outside the CDR3, the full variable domain is DVKVTQSSRYLVKRTGEKVFLECVQDMDHENMFWYRQDPGLGLRLIYFSYDVKMKEKGDIPEGYSVSREKKERFSLILESASTNQTSMYLCASSLPGTPSGETQYFGPGTRLLVL.

This chain links TRBV19 with TRBJ2-7; 8 nucleotides match TRBD1. Germline V gene data show CDR1 as LNHDA and CDR2 as SQIVND (reference sequence). Trimming removed 5 bases from V and 2 bases from J; junction bases left unmatched: 17. The CDR3 is 18 residues long. CDR3 protein: CASSFNFHSGGLPYEQYF. The CDR3 bases are TGTGCCAGTAGTTTTAACTTTCACTCAGGGGGCCTTCCCTACGAGCAGTACTTC. The full variable domain, rest sourced from reference TRBV19 and TRBJ2-7, is DGGITQSPKYLFRKEGQNVTLSCEQNLNHDAMYWYRQDPGQGLRLIYYSQIVNDFQKGDIAEGYSVSREKKESFPLTVTSAQKNPTAFYLCASSFNFHSGGLPYEQYFGPGTRLTVT.

The chain couples TRBV11-2 to TRBJ1-5, with D possibly TRBD1 on 6 matching bases. V lost 0 bases and J 6 bases, leaving 9 bases between the germline ends. The germline V gene encodes CDR1 SGHAT and CDR2 FQNNGV. This CDR3 region has 14 residues. CDR3 residues: CASSLEAGAQPQHF. The CDR3 bases are TGTGCCAGCAGCTTAGAGGCAGGGGCTCAGCCCCAGCATTTT.

The chain links TRBV7-9 to TRBJ1-1, with 7 bases that match TRBD1. In germline, CDR1 is SEHNR, CDR2 FQNEAQ (reference sequence). Trimming cost V 4 bases and J 0 bases; bases outside gene matches: 5. This CDR3 has 15 amino acids. The DNA for the CDR3 is TGTGCCAGCAGCTCATCCGGGACAGTGAACACTGAAGCTTTCTTT. Protein product: CASSSSGTVNTEAFF. Complete variable domain (other parts from reference TRBV7-9 and TRBJ1-1): DTGVSQNPRHKITKRGQNVTFRCDPISEHNRLYWYRQTLGQGPEFLTYFQNEAQLEKSRLLSDRFSAERPKGSFSTLEIQRTEQGDSAMYLCASSSSGTVNTEAFFGQGTRLTVV.

The CDR3 protein is CATTLGPGHGGETQYF. Here the CDR3 DNA reads TGTGCCACCACCCTGGGACCGGGACATGGGGGGGAGACCCAGTACTTC. The chain carries TRBV7-2 and TRBJ2-5; D is possibly TRBD1 or TRBD2 (6 bases each). The CDR3 totals 16 residues. V lost 10 bases to trimming and J lost 5 bases, with 26 bases between them. Germline values: CDR1 SGHTA, CDR2 FQGNSA.

This clone was counted once. Within the sample, other DNA sequences also encode this same CDR3. The J gene is TRBJ2-7, the V gene TRBV19; D possibly uses TRBD1 or TRBD2 (5 bases each). Germline CDR1 is LNHDA and CDR2 is SQIVND (reference sequence). CDR3 length equals 14 residues. Trimming cost V 4 bases and J 2 bases, with 12 bases left between them. CDR3 DNA: TGTGCCAGTAGTAGCACCGGGACGACCTACGAGCAGTACTTC. Protein: CASSSTGTTYEQYF.

This clone was counted a single time. This chain joins TRBV19 and TRBJ1-6; D unresolved. The length of the CDR3 is 13 residues. The V end lost 3 bases, the J end lost 14 bases, and 14 bases lay between the germline ends. From germline, CDR1 is LNHDA and CDR2 SQIVND (reference sequence). DNA for the CDR3: TGTGCCAGTAGTATTCTCTACGGAGAGGCCCTCCACTTT. This encodes CASSILYGEALHF.

This chain connects TRBV18 to TRBJ1-2; tentatively, D is TRBD1 (5 bases). Germline assignment: CDR1 KGHSH and CDR2 LQKENI. V gave up 3 bases and J gave up 4 bases, with 9 bases separating them. The CDR3 is 13 amino acids. CDR3 amino acids: CASSPDRSYGYTF. For the CDR3, the DNA is TGTGCCAGCTCACCCGACAGAAGCTATGGCTACACCTTC.

This rearrangement joins TRBV27 to TRBJ2-2; tentatively, D is TRBD2 (5 bases). The germline V gene encodes CDR1 MNHEY and CDR2 SMNVEV (reference sequence). There are 13 residues in the CDR3. The V end lost 1 base, the J end lost 8 bases, and 8 bases lay between the germline ends. The CDR3 region has the DNA TGTGCCAGCAGTTTATTCGGGAAGGGGGAGCTGTTTTTT. This gives the protein CASSLFGKGELFF.

This clone was counted once. J is TRBJ1-2 and V is TRBV12-3 or TRBV12-4, with unresolved D. Trimming stripped 5 bases from V and 4 bases from J, with 11 bases between. The CDR3 has 13 amino acids. The chain's CDR3 is CASSVLLTYGYTF. The CDR3 nucleotides are TGTGCCAGCAGTGTTCTATTAACCTATGGCTACACCTTC.

V gene TRBV30 combines with J gene TRBJ1-5, with D unresolved. Trimming stripped 5 bases from V and 2 bases from J, with 10 bases between. The CDR3 is made up of 13 amino acids. Germline V gives CDR1 GTSNPN, CDR2 SVGIG (reference sequence). The CDR3 DNA reads as TGTGCCTGGGGGGATACGGGCAATCAGCCCCAGCATTTT. It yields the protein CAWGDTGNQPQHF.

The chain uses TRBV6-1 and TRBJ1-5; D is possibly TRBD1 (6 bases). Trimming removed 4 bases at V and 2 bases at J, with 21 bases between. Germline CDR1 reads MNHNS; CDR2 reads SASEGT. This CDR3 region has 18 residues. In DNA form, the CDR3 reads TGTGCCAGCAGTGGACCTAAACAGGGCCCGGATGGCAATCAGCCCCAGCATTTT. Its protein is CASSGPKQGPDGNQPQHF.

The chain employs TRBV11-2 and TRBJ1-2, with D possibly matching TRBD1 (5 bases). CDR1 is SGHAT and CDR2 is FQNNGV in the germline V gene. This CDR3 spans 17 amino acids. V was clipped by 1 base and J by 4 bases, with 19 bases between them. CDR3 amino acids: CASSLGTGASLLYGYTF. CDR3 coding DNA: TGTGCCAGCAGCTTAGGCACAGGAGCCTCCCTACTCTATGGCTACACCTTC.

This clone was picked up one time. The chain recombines TRBV25-1 with TRBJ2-3; 14 bases are a match to TRBD2. Losses at the gene ends were 4 bases for V and 3 bases for J; bases not matched to a gene: 3. Per germline, CDR1 MGHDK and CDR2 SYGVNS. This CDR3 has 16 amino acids. CDR3 DNA sequence: TGTGCCAGCAGTGTCGGGACTAGCGGGAGTACAGATACGCAGTATTTT. As protein: CASSVGTSGSTDTQYF.

The gene calls are TRBV7-9 and TRBJ1-2, with 8 bases lining up with TRBD1. V shed 5 bases and J 7 bases; nucleotides not matched to a gene: 15. This CDR3 contains 16 residues. The V gene's germline CDR1 is SEHNR and CDR2 FQNEAQ (reference sequence). CDR3 sequence (DNA): TGTGCCAGCAGCGAAAGTACCAGGGCAGACAGGGGTGGCTACACCTTC. It is translated as CASSESTRADRGGYTF.

This chain joins TRBV7-9 and TRBJ1-6; D uncertain. CDR1 is SEHNR, CDR2 FQNEAQ, per germline (reference sequence). The ends were cut back, 1 base at V and 7 bases at J, with 11 bases in the middle. The CDR3 totals 15 residues. The CDR3 protein is CASSLVVGSNSPLHF. Here the CDR3 DNA reads TGTGCCAGCAGCTTAGTCGTTGGTTCAAATTCACCCCTCCACTTT.

V usage is TRBV9 and J usage is TRBJ1-2, with D perhaps matching TRBD1 (5 bases). The length of the CDR3 is 13 residues. Germline V gene lookup returns CDR1 SGDLS and CDR2 YYNGEE. The V and J ends lost 0 bases and 6 bases respectively, with 9 bases between them. The CDR3 here is CASSVVGDHGYTF. As DNA, the CDR3 is TGTGCCAGCAGCGTAGTGGGGGATCATGGCTACACCTTC.